This T cell receptor beta chain derives from a study of blood T cell repertoires in COVID-19. About the study: Sites across the United States, Italy and Spain contributed samples from acute and convalescent COVID-19. PBMCs, B-cell-depleted T cells, or T cells provided the cDNA or gDNA that made up the material.

J gave up 2 bases and V 6 bases, and 7 bases lay outside the gene matches. The CDR3 runs 15 residues. The germline V gene encodes CDR1 SNHLY and CDR2 FYNNEI. Clones were read by immunoSEQ multiplex PCR, and TCRdb kept only the in-frame ones, dropping some. This sample has some 87,000 clones, with roughly 82% found just once. The origin of this receptor is an elderly woman with active or convalescent COVID-19. Sequenced material: peripheral blood. The chain carries TRBV2 and TRBJ1-3; 7 positions match TRBD1. The DNA for the CDR3 is TGTGCCAGCAGGGCAGACAGGGCACCTGGAAACACCATATATTTT. Amino acid sequence: CASRADRAPGNTIYF.